A selection of T cell receptor beta chains follows, all from one sample in a study of OX40 agonist ivuxolimab in advanced cancers. Sequencing was performed with immunoSEQ multiplex PCR; in TCRdb, only in-frame clones are kept and a portion is missing. The data contain 70,000 to 90,000 clones, roughly 84% of them singletons. This material consisted of CD4+ or CD8+ T cells sorted from blood, taken in a trial of the OX40 agonist ivuxolimab. These receptors were taken from an adult with an advanced solid tumor such as melanoma, head and neck, liver or kidney cancer. CDR3s include the opening cysteine and the closing phenylalanine or tryptophan. Fields, in order: J gene, V gene, clone size, D gene, CDR3 DNA, CDR3 protein. The D gene is left open where the match is weak. Size is stated for part of the rows, as once, few or many counts, or as a class when the clone is expanded.

J: TRBJ2-2; V: TRBV11-3; size: NA; D: NA; DNA: TGTGCCAGCAGCTGGGGAGGCGGGGTATCGAACGGGGAGCTGTTTTTT; CDR3: CASSWGGGVSNGELFF
J: TRBJ1-4; V: TRBV11-2; size: NA; D: NA; DNA: TGTGCCAGCAGCTTTTGGCAGGGACAAAATGAAAAACTGTTTTTT; CDR3: CASSFWQGQNEKLFF
J: TRBJ2-5; V: TRBV5-6; size: NA; D: NA; DNA: TGTGCCACAACGCAGGGGAGCCAGGAGACCCAGTACTTC; CDR3: CATTQGSQETQYF
J: TRBJ1-3; V: TRBV23-1; size: NA; D: NA; DNA: TGCGCCAGCTGGCGGGGGTGCACCATATATTTT; CDR3: CASWRGCTIYF
J: TRBJ1-5; V: TRBV5-4; size: NA; D: TRBD1; DNA: TGTGCCAGCAGCTTTCGGAGGGACAGGTCTAGCAATCAGCCCCAGCATTTT; CDR3: CASSFRRDRSSNQPQHF
J: TRBJ2-1; V: TRBV19; size: NA; D: NA; DNA: TGTGCCACAAGCCAAGCAGTGAGGCAGTTCTTC; CDR3: CATSQAVRQFF
J: TRBJ2-5; V: TRBV11-3; size: NA; D: NA; DNA: TGTGCCAGCAGCTCGACGATGCAAGAGACCCAGTACTTC; CDR3: CASSSTMQETQYF
J: TRBJ2-7; V: TRBV6-5; size: NA; D: NA; DNA: TGTGCCAGCGGGACATATAGCTCCTACGAGCAGTACTTC; CDR3: CASGTYSSYEQYF
J: TRBJ1-2; V: TRBV5-5; size: NA; D: NA; DNA: TGTGCCAGCAGCCCTGCCGGCGTCTATGGCTACACCTTC; CDR3: CASSPAGVYGYTF
J: TRBJ2-7; V: TRBV7-6; size: NA; D: TRBD1; DNA: TGTGCCAGCAGCCCGGACAGGGGATACGAGCAGTACTTC; CDR3: CASSPDRGYEQYF
J: TRBJ1-6; V: TRBV2; size: once; D: NA; DNA: TGTGCCAGCAGACTCACAGTCCCCGGACCCCTCCACTTT; CDR3: CASRLTVPGPLHF
J: TRBJ2-1; V: TRBV5-1; size: NA; D: TRBD1; DNA: TGCGCCAGCAGCCCGAGGACAGGTTACAATGAGCAGTTCTTC; CDR3: CASSPRTGYNEQFF
J: TRBJ1-1; V: TRBV9; size: NA; D: NA; DNA: TGTGCCAGCAGCGTAGTCCCGGGCGTGAACACTGAAGCTTTCTTT; CDR3: CASSVVPGVNTEAFF
J: TRBJ1-6; V: TRBV11-3; size: NA; D: NA; DNA: TGTGCCAGCAGCCGAAAAGGGCCAGGCCCTCCTTATTCACCCCTCCACTTT; CDR3: CASSRKGPGPPYSPLHF
J: TRBJ2-7; V: TRBV5-6; size: NA; D: NA; DNA: TGTGCCAGCAGCCCGTACGGCTACGAGCAGTACTTC; CDR3: CASSPYGYEQYF
J: TRBJ2-5; V: TRBV6-1; size: NA; D: NA; DNA: TGTGCCAGCAGTGAATCTTGGACTCCAACGGAGACCCAGTACTTC; CDR3: CASSESWTPTETQYF
J: TRBJ1-2; V: TRBV7-2; size: large; D: TRBD1; DNA: TGTGCCAGCAGCTTGAGGGGACAGGGGGCGGAAGGCTACACCTTC; CDR3: CASSLRGQGAEGYTF
J: TRBJ2-6; V: TRBV19; size: NA; D: NA; DNA: TGTGCCAGTAGTTCCCAAGTTTTTGGCTCTGGGGCCAACGTCCTGACTTTC; CDR3: CASSSQVFGSGANVLTF
J: TRBJ2-1; V: TRBV4-2; size: few; D: NA; DNA: TGTGCCAGCAGTCTACTTCCAGGGGCTAGCGGAAGCTCCTACAATGAGCAGTTCTTC; CDR3: CASSLLPGASGSSYNEQFF
J: TRBJ2-7; V: TRBV25-1; size: NA; D: TRBD1; DNA: TGTGCCAGCAGGGGACAGGGGGCTCGAGAGCAGTACTTC; CDR3: CASRGQGAREQYF
J: TRBJ1-5; V: TRBV5-8; size: NA; D: NA; DNA: TGTGCCAGCAGCACCGGAACGGGCAATCAGCCCCAGCATTTT; CDR3: CASSTGTGNQPQHF
J: TRBJ2-2; V: TRBV5-6; size: NA; D: TRBD2; DNA: TGTGCCAGCAGCTTGAGGGCTAGCGGGACCGGGGAGCTGTTTTTT; CDR3: CASSLRASGTGELFF
J: TRBJ2-5; V: TRBV7-6; size: NA; D: TRBD2; DNA: TGTGCCAGCAGCTTTAGCGGGGGGGCAGAGACCCAGTACTTC; CDR3: CASSFSGGAETQYF
J: TRBJ2-7; V: TRBV7-2; size: NA; D: TRBD2; DNA: TGTGCCAGCAGCTTAGTCGGGACTAGCGGGAACTACGAGCAGTACTTC; CDR3: CASSLVGTSGNYEQYF
J: TRBJ1-2; V: TRBV27; size: many; D: NA; DNA: TGTGCCAGCAGTGTTGGTAGCGGCTTTAGGTATGGCTACACCTTC; CDR3: CASSVGSGFRYGYTF
J: TRBJ1-1; V: TRBV30; size: NA; D: NA; DNA: TGTGCCTGGAGTATGGGTTTCACTGAAGCTTTCTTT; CDR3: CAWSMGFTEAFF
J: TRBJ2-5; V: TRBV4-2; size: NA; D: NA; DNA: TGTGCCAGCAGCCAAGTCAGCGGCACCGAGACCCAGTACTTC; CDR3: CASSQVSGTETQYF
J: TRBJ2-7; V: TRBV2; size: NA; D: TRBD1; DNA: TGTGCCAGCAGCCTGGGACAGGGGGTAGGCGAGCAGTACTTC; CDR3: CASSLGQGVGEQYF
J: TRBJ2-2; V: TRBV6-5; size: NA; D: NA; DNA: TGTGCCAGCAGTTATCGAGTTTTCGGGGAGCTGTTTTTT; CDR3: CASSYRVFGELFF
J: TRBJ2-3; V: TRBV5-6; size: NA; D: NA; DNA: TGTGCCAGCAGCTTTCGTCGGGGATCGGCAGATACGCAGTATTTT; CDR3: CASSFRRGSADTQYF
J: TRBJ1-5; V: TRBV4-3; size: NA; D: NA; DNA: TGCGCCAGCAGCCAAGACGCAGGGGCGGGCAATCAGCCCCAGCATTTT; CDR3: CASSQDAGAGNQPQHF
J: TRBJ2-2; V: TRBV7-6; size: NA; D: NA; DNA: TGTGCCAGCAGCTTAGGATTGGGAGACGGGGAGCTGTTTTTT; CDR3: CASSLGLGDGELFF
J: TRBJ1-1; V: TRBV5-1; size: NA; D: NA; DNA: TGCGCCAGCAGCTTGGCCTTGGAGCGGAGGACTGAAGCTTTCTTT; CDR3: CASSLALERRTEAFF
J: TRBJ1-2; V: TRBV19; size: NA; D: NA; DNA: TGTGCCAGTAGTCCCGGACTAAACTATGGCTACACCTTC; CDR3: CASSPGLNYGYTF
J: TRBJ1-2; V: TRBV18; size: NA; D: TRBD1; DNA: TGTGCCAGCTCATCTCCTGGACAGGGAGACTATGGCTACACCTTC; CDR3: CASSSPGQGDYGYTF
J: TRBJ1-6; V: TRBV7-9; size: NA; D: NA; DNA: TGTGCCAGCAGCTACCTAACCTCACCCCTCCACTTT; CDR3: CASSYLTSPLHF
J: TRBJ2-3; V: TRBV7-9; size: NA; D: TRBD2; DNA: TGTGCCAGCAGCTTCCGACTAGCGGAGAGCACAGATACGCAGTATTTT; CDR3: CASSFRLAESTDTQYF
J: TRBJ2-5; V: TRBV27; size: NA; D: NA; DNA: TGTGCCAGCAGTTTATATCTGCAGTCACAAGAGACCCAGTACTTC; CDR3: CASSLYLQSQETQYF
J: TRBJ2-7; V: TRBV18; size: NA; D: NA; DNA: TGTGCCAGCTCACCCTGGGACACCCGCGAGCAGTACTTC; CDR3: CASSPWDTREQYF
J: TRBJ2-1; V: TRBV29-1; size: NA; D: TRBD2; DNA: TGCAGCGTTCTAGGGGATCTAGCGGGGTCCCTACCTTACAATGAGCAGTTCTTC; CDR3: CSVLGDLAGSLPYNEQFF
J: TRBJ1-1; V: TRBV6-1; size: NA; D: NA; DNA: TGTGCCAGCAGTGAAGCGCTTCGTTTAAAAGCTTTCTTT; CDR3: CASSEALRLKAFF
J: TRBJ2-1; V: TRBV5-6; size: NA; D: TRBD1; DNA: TGTGCCAGCAGCTTGCTTCTCGGACAGGGGGCTCGGCGGGAGAATGAGCAGTTCTTC; CDR3: CASSLLLGQGARRENEQFF
J: TRBJ1-1; V: TRBV6-5; size: NA; D: NA; DNA: TGTGCCAGCAGTTACTACAGGGAGGGGGCTGAAGCTTTCTTT; CDR3: CASSYYREGAEAFF
J: TRBJ2-1; V: TRBV7-9; size: NA; D: TRBD2; DNA: TGTGCCAGCAGCTTAAAAGCGGGAGGAGGGAATGAGCAGTTCTTC; CDR3: CASSLKAGGGNEQFF
J: TRBJ2-2; V: TRBV6-5; size: NA; D: TRBD2; DNA: TGTGCCAGCAGGCTAGCGGCGAACACCGGGGAGCTGTTTTTT; CDR3: CASRLAANTGELFF
J: TRBJ2-2; V: TRBV10-1; size: once; D: NA; DNA: TGCGCCAGCAGTGAGGGGGGTCGGGGGGAGCTGTTTTTT; CDR3: CASSEGGRGELFF
J: TRBJ1-2; V: TRBV4-2; size: NA; D: TRBD1; DNA: TGTGCCAGCAGCCAAGCCGGACAGGGCGGCGGCTACACCTTC; CDR3: CASSQAGQGGGYTF
J: TRBJ2-3; V: TRBV6-1; size: NA; D: NA; DNA: TGTGCCAGCGGTTGGGGACACGACACAGATACGCAGTATTTT; CDR3: CASGWGHDTDTQYF
J: TRBJ1-2; V: TRBV19; size: NA; D: NA; DNA: TGTGCCAGTGCCTATTCTTCAGGGTCCTATGGCTACACCTTC; CDR3: CASAYSSGSYGYTF
J: TRBJ2-7; V: TRBV19; size: NA; D: TRBD2; DNA: TGTGCCAGTAGTATTTCGGGCGGGGGGATCTACGAGCAGTACTTC; CDR3: CASSISGGGIYEQYF
J: TRBJ1-2; V: TRBV7-9; size: once; D: NA; DNA: TGTGCCAGCAGCTTGGGGGCAGGCTATGGCTACACCTTC; CDR3: CASSLGAGYGYTF
J: TRBJ1-2; V: TRBV15; size: NA; D: TRBD1; DNA: TGTGCCACCAGCAGCCAGACAGGGAATGGCTACACCTTC; CDR3: CATSSQTGNGYTF
J: TRBJ2-3; V: TRBV11-1; size: NA; D: TRBD2; DNA: TGTGCCAGCAGCCTAATGGGGCGGGAGAATCAAGATACGCAGTATTTT; CDR3: CASSLMGRENQDTQYF
J: TRBJ1-5; V: TRBV5-4; size: NA; D: TRBD1; DNA: TGTGCCAGCAGCCAAGGGGGTACAGGGGTTAGCAATCAGCCCCAGCATTTT; CDR3: CASSQGGTGVSNQPQHF
J: TRBJ1-1; V: TRBV4-2; size: NA; D: NA; DNA: TGTGCCAGCAGCCAAGATGAGTCAGGGGCAAGGTATGCTTTCTTT; CDR3: CASSQDESGARYAFF
J: TRBJ1-4; V: TRBV14; size: NA; D: TRBD1; DNA: TGTGCCAGCAGCTCACTTACAGGGGCAACTAATGAAAAACTGTTTTTT; CDR3: CASSSLTGATNEKLFF
J: TRBJ1-4; V: TRBV4-1; size: NA; D: NA; DNA: TGCGCCAGCAGCCAAGAGGGAGCAGGGTGGGCTAATGAAAAACTGTTTTTT; CDR3: CASSQEGAGWANEKLFF
J: TRBJ2-7; V: TRBV7-2; size: NA; D: NA; DNA: TGTGCCAGCAGCTTAGAGACAGTTTCCTACGAGCAGTACTTC; CDR3: CASSLETVSYEQYF